Listed below are T cell receptor beta chains from one sample, sequenced in a study of CD8 T cells in ankylosing spondylitis. TCRdb reprocessed the 5' RACE reads with MiXCR, giving one entry per CDR3 protein. The sample yields roughly 440,000 distinct CDR3 sequences, roughly 18% seen once. The sample taken for sequencing was blood, either unsorted or a sorted T cell fraction (not recorded which). Source of these receptors: a male donor with ankylosing spondylitis. CDR3s include the opening cysteine and the closing phenylalanine or tryptophan. A D gene is named only where the DNA matches it firmly. Clone size appears in some rows only: once, few, many, or a class for an expanded clone.

d_call,j_call,clone_size,v_call,cdr3_nt,cdr3_aa
.,TRBJ2-3,.,TRBV12-3/TRBV12-4,TGTGCCAGCAGTTTACGCGAGGGTACGCAGTATTTT,CASSLREGTQYF
.,TRBJ2-7,.,TRBV28,TGTGCCAGCAGTTCCCCAGGTCGTCTACCCTACGAGCAGTACTTC,CASSSPGRLPYEQYF
TRBD2,TRBJ2-7,.,TRBV20-1,TGCAGTGCTAGAGATCGGATCGGGAGGGCCTACGAGCAGTACTTC,CSARDRIGRAYEQYF
TRBD2,TRBJ2-7,few,TRBV7-9,TGTGCCAGCAGCTTCCACCCGCGGGAGGGGGTGTTCGACGAGCAGTACTTC,CASSFHPREGVFDEQYF
TRBD1,TRBJ2-2,few,TRBV12-3/TRBV12-4,TGTGCCAGCAGTCCCAGGGACAGGGGAATCGGGGAGCTGTTTTTT,CASSPRDRGIGELFF
TRBD1,TRBJ1-5,few,TRBV29-1,TGCAGCGTGGGTACGGGACAGTATCAACCCCAGCATTTT,CSVGTGQYQPQHF
.,TRBJ1-1,many,TRBV12-3/TRBV12-4,TGTGCCAGCAGTCGGCAAGGCGGCGGGAGACTGAAAGCTTTCTTT,CASSRQGGGRLKAFF
.,TRBJ1-2,.,TRBV3-1,TGTGCCAGCAGCAAGCATGACAGCTCAGTCTATGGCTACACCTTC,CASSKHDSSVYGYTF
TRBD1,TRBJ2-7,many,TRBV29-1,TGCAGCGTGGGGACCCGGGACAGTACCTACGAGCAGTACTTC,CSVGTRDSTYEQYF
TRBD1,TRBJ2-1,.,TRBV5-1,TGCGCCAGCAGCTTGGTGGTGACAGGGGGTTTTAATGAGCAGTTCTTC,CASSLVVTGGFNEQFF
TRBD1,TRBJ2-6,.,TRBV12-3/TRBV12-4,TGTGCCAGCAGTGCCCGGGGGACAGGGGGCTTTGTGGGCAACGTCCTGACTTTC,CASSARGTGGFVGNVLTF
.,TRBJ2-7,.,TRBV7-9,TGTGCCAGCAGCTTAGTGGTAGGGGCTAGCGAGCAGTACTTC,CASSLVVGASEQYF
.,TRBJ2-7,few,TRBV19,TGTGCCAGTAGTATTAGACCCTTGCACGAGCAGTACTTC,CASSIRPLHEQYF
TRBD2,TRBJ2-7,.,TRBV3-1,TGTGCCAGCAGCCCTGGATGGACTAGCGGGTCCTACGAGCAGTACTTC,CASSPGWTSGSYEQYF
TRBD2,TRBJ2-7,.,TRBV14,TGTGCCAGCAGCCGAGTCCCCGGGACTAGCGGGGGCCGAACCTACGAGCAGTACTTC,CASSRVPGTSGGRTYEQYF
TRBD1,TRBJ1-5,many,TRBV12-3/TRBV12-4,TGTGCCAGCAGCCTGGACAGGGGTGGCAATCAGCCCCAGCATTTT,CASSLDRGGNQPQHF
TRBD2,TRBJ2-1,few,TRBV29-1,TGCAGCGTTGAGTTGTTCACTAGCGGAGATAATGAGCAGTTCTTC,CSVELFTSGDNEQFF
TRBD2,TRBJ2-1,.,TRBV11-2,TGTGCCAGCATCAGGTCCGGGACTAGCGGGAGGGCCTACAATGAGCAGTTCTTC,CASIRSGTSGRAYNEQFF
TRBD2,TRBJ2-2,many,TRBV5-1,TGTGCCAGCAGTTTAGCCGGGACTAAGAACACCGGGGAGCTGTTTTTT,CASSLAGTKNTGELFF
.,TRBJ2-7,.,TRBV5-8,TGTGCCAGCAGCCCCCGGCGGAGGTTATACGAGCAGTACTTC,CASSPRRRLYEQYF
TRBD1,TRBJ1-1,.,TRBV28,TGTGCCAGCAGTTCACAGGGGCTCTACACTGAAGCTTTCTTT,CASSSQGLYTEAFF
TRBD1,TRBJ1-2,.,TRBV20-1,TGCAGTGCTAGAGATCGGGGGACAGTTTATGGCTACACCTTC,CSARDRGTVYGYTF
.,TRBJ2-5,.,TRBV20-1,TGCAGTGTTGGGCGGGAGACCCAGTACTTC,CSVGRETQYF
TRBD2,TRBJ2-1,.,TRBV7-2,TGTGCCAGCAGCTCCGGACTAGGCGCCTACAATGAGCAGTTCTTC,CASSSGLGAYNEQFF
TRBD1,TRBJ1-2,.,TRBV2,TGTGCCAGCATGAGGGCGGGACAGGGGGTAGGAGGTCGTGGCTACACCTTC,CASMRAGQGVGGRGYTF
.,TRBJ2-5,.,TRBV7-2,TGTGCCAGCAGCCCTAGCCCCGCACAAGAGACCCAGTACTTC,CASSPSPAQETQYF
.,TRBJ1-2,few,TRBV11-2,TGTGCCAGCAGCTTACGAGGGTCGTTCTCTAACTATGGCTACACCTTC,CASSLRGSFSNYGYTF
.,TRBJ2-3,few,TRBV20-1,TGCAGTGCTAGAGTCTCGACCGAATCGCAGTATTTT,CSARVSTESQYF
.,TRBJ2-3,.,TRBV6-2/TRBV6-3,TGTGCCAGCAGCACCCCGAGCGGAGGAGTTTCAGATACGCAGTATTTT,CASSTPSGGVSDTQYF
.,TRBJ2-7,.,TRBV12-3/TRBV12-4,TGTGCCAGCAGTTCCCTGACGGCACTTTCCTACGAGCAGTACTTC,CASSSLTALSYEQYF
.,TRBJ1-1,.,TRBV5-8,TGTGCCAGCAGCTTGGCCAGAGGGTTTGAAGCTTTCTTT,CASSLARGFEAFF
TRBD1,TRBJ1-1,many,TRBV5-1,TGCGCCAGCAGCTGGGGGACAGGGAGCACTGAAGCTTTCTTT,CASSWGTGSTEAFF
TRBD2,TRBJ2-1,.,TRBV6-2/TRBV6-3,TGTGCCAGCACCCATATAGCGGGCGGGGGGTCCTACAATGAGCAGTTCTTC,CASTHIAGGGSYNEQFF
.,TRBJ2-5,few,TRBV5-1,TGCGCCAGCAGCTTGGTATCGGGCCAAGAGACCCAGTACTTC,CASSLVSGQETQYF
.,TRBJ2-1,many,TRBV15,TGTGCCACCAGCAGACTCGGATTGGATGAGCAGTTCTTC,CATSRLGLDEQFF
TRBD2,TRBJ2-5,.,TRBV11-3,TGTGCCAGCAGCTTGGGGCCCAGCGGGGGGGGCCAAGAGACCCAGTACTTC,CASSLGPSGGGQETQYF
.,TRBJ1-2,few,TRBV5-6,TGTGCCAGCAGCCTCCACAGGGCCACCGCCCCCTATGGCTACACCTTC,CASSLHRATAPYGYTF
TRBD1,TRBJ2-7,few,TRBV6-6,TGTGCCAGCCGGGACAGGGCGGGCGAGCAGTACTTC,CASRDRAGEQYF
.,TRBJ2-1,.,TRBV6-5,TGTGCCAGCAGTTACTCCCGGAACTCCGAGCAGTTCTTC,CASSYSRNSEQFF
.,TRBJ2-1,few,TRBV6-1,TGTGCTACAGCAAGGATAGCGGAGTACAATGAGCAGTTCTTC,CATARIAEYNEQFF
.,TRBJ2-2,few,TRBV10-2,TGCGCCAGCAGAGGAGGGGGGAACACCGGGGAGCTGTTTTTT,CASRGGGNTGELFF
TRBD1,TRBJ2-2,.,TRBV24-1,TGTGCCACCAGTTCGGACAGGAGTTCTACCGGGGAGCTGTTTTTT,CATSSDRSSTGELFF
.,TRBJ2-1,.,TRBV12-3/TRBV12-4,TGTGCCAGCAGTTCAAACAGGAGGTGGGATGAGCAGTTCTTC,CASSSNRRWDEQFF
TRBD1,TRBJ2-1,many,TRBV7-2,TGTGCCAGCAGCTTGGGGACAGGGATCTACAATGAGCAGTTCTTC,CASSLGTGIYNEQFF
.,TRBJ1-2,few,TRBV9,TGTGCCAGCAGCGTCGGTGCAGGGCGGTATGGCTACACCTTC,CASSVGAGRYGYTF
TRBD1,TRBJ1-4,.,TRBV5-1,TGCGCCAGCAGCGCCGGACAGGGGAAACGGGGAGGTGAAAAACTGTTTTTT,CASSAGQGKRGGEKLFF